This is a list of T cell receptor beta chains from one sample in a study of response to subunit inactivated influenza vaccine. One entry per CDR3 protein results from TCRdb running MiXCR on the RT-PCR reads. The sample has under 850,000 distinct CDR3 sequences, approximately 18% seen once. Specimen: PBMCs from blood, collected 4 to 6 days after vaccination. Every receptor here comes from a man over 45 who received an inactivated influenza vaccine. Both conserved end residues are part of each CDR3. Fields, in order: D gene, clone size, V gene, J gene, CDR3 protein, CDR3 DNA. The D gene is left open where the match is weak. Clone size is given for some rows only: seen once, a few or many times, or a class if the clone is expanded.

d_call: .
clone_size: many
v_call: TRBV4-3
j_call: TRBJ2-3
cdr3_aa: CASSQLAEFTDTQYF
cdr3_nt: TGCGCCAGCAGCCAGTTAGCGGAGTTCACAGATACGCAGTATTTT

d_call: .
clone_size: few
v_call: TRBV5-1
j_call: TRBJ2-3
cdr3_aa: CASSLATYPDTQYF
cdr3_nt: TGCGCCAGCAGCTTGGCCACGTATCCAGATACGCAGTATTTT

d_call: .
clone_size: few
v_call: TRBV9
j_call: TRBJ2-2
cdr3_aa: CASSVGPTHFSGELFF
cdr3_nt: TGTGCCAGCAGCGTAGGTCCGACCCATTTCAGCGGGGAGCTGTTTTTT

d_call: TRBD2
clone_size: .
v_call: TRBV5-1
j_call: TRBJ2-3
cdr3_aa: CASSRAGGGTDTQYF
cdr3_nt: TGCGCCAGCAGCCGAGCGGGAGGTGGCACAGATACGCAGTATTTT

d_call: .
clone_size: .
v_call: TRBV12-3/TRBV12-4
j_call: TRBJ1-4
cdr3_aa: CASREWDEKLFF
cdr3_nt: TGTGCCAGCAGGGAATGGGATGAAAAACTGTTTTTT

d_call: .
clone_size: .
v_call: TRBV29-1
j_call: TRBJ2-2
cdr3_aa: CSVEDGQAGTGELFF
cdr3_nt: TGCAGCGTTGAAGACGGTCAGGCGGGGACCGGGGAGCTGTTTTTT

d_call: TRBD2
clone_size: .
v_call: TRBV10-3
j_call: TRBJ2-1
cdr3_aa: CAISDGGRPHNEQFF
cdr3_nt: TGTGCCATCAGTGACGGCGGGAGGCCGCACAATGAGCAGTTCTTC

d_call: .
clone_size: many
v_call: TRBV20-1
j_call: TRBJ2-7
cdr3_aa: CSANRAGYTYEQYF
cdr3_nt: TGCAGTGCTAATCGGGCAGGGTATACCTACGAGCAGTACTTC

d_call: .
clone_size: .
v_call: TRBV29-1
j_call: TRBJ2-2
cdr3_aa: CSVERPGQNTGELFF
cdr3_nt: TGCAGCGTTGAACGGCCGGGACAAAACACCGGGGAGCTGTTTTTT

d_call: .
clone_size: .
v_call: TRBV6-1
j_call: TRBJ2-7
cdr3_aa: CATLGGREQYF
cdr3_nt: TGTGCCACCCTGGGGGGGCGCGAGCAGTACTTC

d_call: .
clone_size: few
v_call: TRBV20-1
j_call: TRBJ2-7
cdr3_aa: CSARVTDEQYF
cdr3_nt: TGCAGTGCTAGAGTCACGGACGAGCAGTACTTC

d_call: TRBD1
clone_size: many
v_call: TRBV12-3/TRBV12-4
j_call: TRBJ1-1
cdr3_aa: CASSSHRGGLSEAFF
cdr3_nt: TGTGCCAGCAGTTCCCACAGGGGTGGCTTATCTGAAGCTTTCTTT

d_call: .
clone_size: .
v_call: TRBV20-1
j_call: TRBJ2-7
cdr3_aa: CSATPGPSYEQYF
cdr3_nt: TGCAGTGCGACCCCGGGACCGTCCTACGAGCAGTACTTC

d_call: .
clone_size: .
v_call: TRBV7-7
j_call: TRBJ2-1
cdr3_aa: CASSPGWGPYNEQFF
cdr3_nt: TGTGCTAGCAGCCCGGGGTGGGGCCCCTACAATGAGCAGTTCTTC

d_call: TRBD2
clone_size: few
v_call: TRBV12-3/TRBV12-4
j_call: TRBJ2-1
cdr3_aa: CASSLSLAGRNEQFF
cdr3_nt: TGTGCCAGCAGTTTAAGTCTAGCGGGTAGAAATGAGCAGTTCTTC

d_call: TRBD2
clone_size: .
v_call: TRBV6-2/TRBV6-3
j_call: TRBJ2-7
cdr3_aa: CASSQPTGTSHYEQYF
cdr3_nt: TGTGCCAGCAGTCAGCCGACAGGGACTAGCCACTACGAGCAGTACTTC

d_call: .
clone_size: few
v_call: TRBV7-9
j_call: TRBJ1-1
cdr3_aa: CASSPPHGANTEAFF
cdr3_nt: TGTGCCAGCAGCCCCCCGCACGGAGCCAACACTGAAGCTTTCTTT

d_call: .
clone_size: .
v_call: TRBV19
j_call: TRBJ2-1
cdr3_aa: CASSIGTNEQFF
cdr3_nt: TGTGCCAGTAGTATAGGGACAAATGAGCAGTTCTTC

d_call: .
clone_size: .
v_call: TRBV7-9
j_call: TRBJ1-2
cdr3_aa: CASAVMGRGGGYTF
cdr3_nt: TGTGCCAGCGCTGTGATGGGCAGAGGCGGTGGCTACACCTTC

d_call: TRBD2
clone_size: .
v_call: TRBV28
j_call: TRBJ2-3
cdr3_aa: CASSLGLAATTDTQYF
cdr3_nt: TGTGCCAGCAGTTTAGGGCTAGCGGCAACCACAGATACGCAGTATTTT

d_call: TRBD2
clone_size: .
v_call: TRBV4-3
j_call: TRBJ2-7
cdr3_aa: CASSQATGGWTEQYF
cdr3_nt: TGCGCCAGCAGCCAGGCTACGGGGGGGTGGACCGAGCAGTACTTC

d_call: .
clone_size: .
v_call: TRBV10-3
j_call: TRBJ1-5
cdr3_aa: CAISESFGEAQPQHF
cdr3_nt: TGTGCCATCAGTGAGTCGTTTGGGGAAGCTCAGCCCCAGCATTTT

d_call: TRBD2
clone_size: .
v_call: TRBV20-1
j_call: TRBJ2-3
cdr3_aa: CSAPPVSGGRTDTQYF
cdr3_nt: TGCAGTGCGCCCCCGGTTTCGGGAGGGAGAACAGATACGCAGTATTTT

d_call: .
clone_size: .
v_call: TRBV20-1
j_call: TRBJ2-7
cdr3_aa: CSAATGLYEQYF
cdr3_nt: TGCAGTGCTGCGACGGGACTCTACGAGCAGTACTTC

d_call: .
clone_size: few
v_call: TRBV7-9
j_call: TRBJ2-7
cdr3_aa: CASSLGKGGEQYF
cdr3_nt: TGTGCCAGCAGCTTGGGTAAAGGAGGAGAGCAGTACTTC

d_call: .
clone_size: .
v_call: TRBV29-1
j_call: TRBJ2-2
cdr3_aa: CSVEDQGGANTGELFF
cdr3_nt: TGCAGCGTTGAAGATCAGGGGGGGGCGAACACCGGGGAGCTGTTTTTT

d_call: .
clone_size: few
v_call: TRBV7-2
j_call: TRBJ2-3
cdr3_aa: CASSLVTSPDTQYF
cdr3_nt: TGTGCCAGCAGCTTAGTGACTAGTCCAGATACGCAGTATTTT

d_call: .
clone_size: .
v_call: TRBV6-1
j_call: TRBJ1-1
cdr3_aa: CASRPESNAGYTPAF
cdr3_nt: TGTGCCAGCAGACCAGAAAGTAACGCTGGGTACACTCCCGCCTTT

d_call: .
clone_size: few
v_call: TRBV5-1
j_call: TRBJ2-5
cdr3_aa: CASSLGQAKETQYF
cdr3_nt: TGCGCCAGCAGCTTGGGACAGGCCAAAGAGACCCAGTACTTC

d_call: .
clone_size: .
v_call: TRBV20-1
j_call: TRBJ2-7
cdr3_aa: CSAAGTPGSSYEQYF
cdr3_nt: TGCAGTGCGGCAGGCACCCCCGGGAGCTCCTACGAGCAGTACTTC

d_call: .
clone_size: few
v_call: TRBV12-3/TRBV12-4
j_call: TRBJ1-2
cdr3_aa: CASSLDPGVGGYTF
cdr3_nt: TGTGCCAGCAGTTTAGATCCCGGGGTGGGAGGCTACACCTTC

d_call: .
clone_size: few
v_call: TRBV10-2
j_call: TRBJ1-2
cdr3_aa: CASSDHGKGGYGYTF
cdr3_nt: TGCGCCAGCAGTGACCACGGGAAGGGAGGCTATGGCTACACCTTC

d_call: TRBD2
clone_size: .
v_call: TRBV7-8
j_call: TRBJ2-3
cdr3_aa: CASSSQSGMSTDTQYF
cdr3_nt: TGTGCCAGCAGCTCACAAAGCGGGATGAGCACAGATACGCAGTATTTT

d_call: .
clone_size: .
v_call: TRBV12-3/TRBV12-4
j_call: TRBJ1-2
cdr3_aa: CASSLQGLYGYTF
cdr3_nt: TGTGCCAGCAGTTTACAGGGCTTATATGGCTACACCTTC

d_call: TRBD1
clone_size: few
v_call: TRBV12-3/TRBV12-4
j_call: TRBJ2-4
cdr3_aa: CASSPRGPGIQYF
cdr3_nt: TGTGCCAGCAGTCCCAGGGGGCCGGGCATTCAGTACTTC

d_call: .
clone_size: many
v_call: TRBV12-3/TRBV12-4
j_call: TRBJ2-2
cdr3_aa: CASSRGNSPGELFF
cdr3_nt: TGTGCCAGCAGCCGGGGGAACTCACCCGGGGAGCTGTTTTTT

d_call: .
clone_size: .
v_call: TRBV12-3/TRBV12-4
j_call: TRBJ2-7
cdr3_aa: CASSFREAAGEQYF
cdr3_nt: TGTGCCAGCAGTTTTCGTGAAGCGGCGGGCGAGCAGTACTTC

d_call: .
clone_size: .
v_call: TRBV7-2
j_call: TRBJ1-2
cdr3_aa: CASSTQGQGYGYTF
cdr3_nt: TGTGCCAGCAGCACCCAGGGGCAGGGCTATGGCTACACCTTC

d_call: TRBD1
clone_size: many
v_call: TRBV6-1
j_call: TRBJ1-5
cdr3_aa: CASSRQGYQPQHF
cdr3_nt: TGTGCCAGCAGTCGACAGGGCTATCAGCCCCAGCATTTT

d_call: .
clone_size: .
v_call: TRBV2
j_call: TRBJ1-3
cdr3_aa: CASSVGPGNTIYF
cdr3_nt: TGTGCCAGCAGTGTGGGGCCTGGAAACACCATATATTTT

d_call: .
clone_size: once
v_call: TRBV12-3/TRBV12-4
j_call: TRBJ1-1
cdr3_aa: CASCPSYIDTEAFF
cdr3_nt: TGTGCCAGCTGTCCCTCATACATAGACACTGAAGCTTTCTTT

d_call: TRBD1
clone_size: few
v_call: TRBV25-1
j_call: TRBJ1-6
cdr3_aa: CASSEAGGFNSPLHF
cdr3_nt: TGTGCCAGCAGTGAGGCAGGGGGATTCAACTCACCCCTCCACTTT

d_call: TRBD2
clone_size: .
v_call: TRBV6-1
j_call: TRBJ2-1
cdr3_aa: CASRTSGGLYNEQFF
cdr3_nt: TGTGCCAGCAGGACTAGCGGGGGTCTCTACAATGAGCAGTTCTTC

d_call: .
clone_size: .
v_call: TRBV9
j_call: TRBJ2-3
cdr3_aa: CASSAGTSDTQYF
cdr3_nt: TGTGCCAGCAGCGCAGGGACTTCAGATACGCAGTATTTT

d_call: .
clone_size: few
v_call: TRBV7-2
j_call: TRBJ2-2
cdr3_aa: CASSIAPRATGELFF
cdr3_nt: TGTGCCAGCAGCATAGCTCCGCGGGCCACCGGGGAGCTGTTTTTT

d_call: TRBD1
clone_size: .
v_call: TRBV6-1
j_call: TRBJ1-1
cdr3_aa: CASSVGQGQTEAFF
cdr3_nt: TGTGCCAGCAGTGTCGGACAGGGGCAAACTGAAGCTTTCTTT

d_call: TRBD2
clone_size: .
v_call: TRBV7-9
j_call: TRBJ2-2
cdr3_aa: CASSILAGVNTGELFF
cdr3_nt: TGTGCCAGCAGCATTTTAGCGGGGGTGAACACCGGGGAGCTGTTTTTT

d_call: TRBD2
clone_size: .
v_call: TRBV14
j_call: TRBJ2-7
cdr3_aa: CASSPGLASREQYF
cdr3_nt: TGTGCCAGCAGCCCGGGACTAGCCTCGCGCGAGCAGTACTTC

d_call: .
clone_size: .
v_call: TRBV4-2
j_call: TRBJ2-2
cdr3_aa: CASSQPFLNIPTNTGELFF
cdr3_nt: TGTGCCAGCAGCCAACCCTTCCTAAACATACCGACAAACACCGGGGAGCTGTTTTTT

d_call: TRBD1
clone_size: .
v_call: TRBV7-9
j_call: TRBJ1-1
cdr3_aa: CASSPERTGSTEAFF
cdr3_nt: TGTGCCAGCAGCCCGGAAAGGACAGGGAGCACTGAAGCTTTCTTT